This paragraph covers one T cell receptor beta chain sequence. The data stem from a study of blood T cell repertoires in COVID-19. Here immunoSEQ multiplex PCR was the method, and the copy in TCRdb shows in-frame clones only, minus some. The data contain a few hundred thousand clones, roughly 91% of them singletons. This CDR3 has 16 residues. Germline V lookup: CDR1 SGHNT, CDR2 YYREEE (reference sequence). The V and J ends lost 4 bases and 0 bases respectively, with 15 bases between them. The TCR originated in a man aged 18 to 30 who had recovered from COVID-19. The V call is TRBV5-4, the J call TRBJ2-3; D may be TRBD1 (5 bases). The sample taken for sequencing was PBMCs or T cells enriched from blood (not recorded which). The CDR3 here is CASSPLLGPSTDTQYF. Written as DNA, the CDR3 is TGTGCCAGCAGCCCATTGTTGGGGCCAAGCACAGATACGCAGTATTTT.